The rows below give T cell receptor beta chains drawn from one sample of a study of CD8+ T cells in alopecia areata. Only in-frame clones appear in the TCRdb table, and some are missing; sequencing was by immunoSEQ multiplex PCR. The sample yields about 250,000 clones, 60% seen once. The source material was CD4+ T cells sorted from blood, sampled at roughly week 53, from a patient treated with tofacitinib. The receptors derive from a human donor with alopecia areata. Both conserved end residues are part of each CDR3. The D gene is left open where the match is weak. Not all rows give a size; the values are once, few, many and, for expanded clones, a class.

j_call	v_call	d_call	clone_size	cdr3_aa	cdr3_nt
TRBJ2-5	TRBV5-1	.	.	CASSSGEETQYF	TGCGCCAGCAGTTCGGGTGAGGAGACCCAGTACTTC
TRBJ1-5	TRBV23-1	.	.	CASSQRQPQHF	TGCGCCAGCAGTCAACGCCAGCCCCAGCATTTT
TRBJ2-2	TRBV10-2	.	.	CASIFTNTGELFF	TGCGCCAGCATTTTCACGAACACCGGGGAGCTGTTTTTT
TRBJ1-5	TRBV7-8	.	few	CASSRSRHRDLNQPQHF	TGTGCCAGCAGCCGGAGCCGGCACAGGGATCTCAATCAGCCCCAGCATTTT
TRBJ2-7	TRBV11-3	.	.	CASSFTSSYEQYF	TGTGCCAGCAGCTTTACAAGCTCCTACGAGCAGTACTTC
TRBJ1-6	TRBV30	.	.	CAWTEGRSPLHF	TGTGCCTGGACGGAGGGTCGTTCACCCCTCCACTTT
TRBJ2-5	TRBV11-2	TRBD1	.	CASSPTGGSETQYF	TGTGCCAGCAGCCCTACAGGGGGATCCGAGACCCAGTACTTC
TRBJ2-7	TRBV5-6	.	.	CASSFSGPRVQYF	TGTGCCAGCAGCTTCTCCGGACCACGGGTGCAGTACTTC
TRBJ2-3	TRBV29-1	.	.	CSVIVQELTDTQYF	TGCAGCGTTATTGTCCAGGAACTCACAGATACGCAGTATTTT
TRBJ2-3	TRBV18	.	.	CASSPPGVAYF	TGTGCCAGCTCACCACCCGGGGTCGCGTATTTT
TRBJ2-6	TRBV9	.	few	CASRTGANVLTF	TGTGCCAGCAGAACCGGGGCCAACGTCCTGACTTTC
TRBJ2-5	TRBV6-5	.	.	CASSQRFPETQYF	TGTGCCAGCTCCCAACGCTTTCCTGAGACCCAGTACTTC
TRBJ2-3	TRBV15	.	few	CATSVGVGADTQYF	TGTGCCACCAGCGTCGGAGTGGGGGCGGATACGCAGTATTTT
TRBJ2-7	TRBV5-6	TRBD1	few	CASTRTGSYEQYF	TGTGCCAGCACCCGGACAGGCTCCTACGAGCAGTACTTC
TRBJ2-7	TRBV6-6	.	.	CASSYSQGGYEQYF	TGTGCCAGCAGTTACTCACAGGGAGGGTACGAGCAGTACTTC
TRBJ1-2	TRBV20-1	.	.	CSARGVYGYTF	TGCAGTGCTAGGGGGGTCTATGGCTACACCTTC
TRBJ2-3	TRBV29-1	TRBD2	.	CSVPLPSGNTDTQYF	TGCAGCGTTCCCCTCCCCAGCGGGAATACAGATACGCAGTATTTT
TRBJ1-1	TRBV19	TRBD1	many	CASSPTGTGEAFF	TGTGCCAGTAGTCCCACCGGGACAGGGGAAGCTTTCTTT
TRBJ1-1	TRBV5-4	.	.	CASSQDLGRWETEAFF	TGCGCCAGCAGCCAAGATCTGGGCCGGTGGGAGACTGAAGCTTTCTTT
TRBJ1-6	TRBV7-2	.	.	CASSLGPFNSPLHF	TGTGCCAGCAGCTTGGGGCCCTTCAATTCACCCCTCCACTTT